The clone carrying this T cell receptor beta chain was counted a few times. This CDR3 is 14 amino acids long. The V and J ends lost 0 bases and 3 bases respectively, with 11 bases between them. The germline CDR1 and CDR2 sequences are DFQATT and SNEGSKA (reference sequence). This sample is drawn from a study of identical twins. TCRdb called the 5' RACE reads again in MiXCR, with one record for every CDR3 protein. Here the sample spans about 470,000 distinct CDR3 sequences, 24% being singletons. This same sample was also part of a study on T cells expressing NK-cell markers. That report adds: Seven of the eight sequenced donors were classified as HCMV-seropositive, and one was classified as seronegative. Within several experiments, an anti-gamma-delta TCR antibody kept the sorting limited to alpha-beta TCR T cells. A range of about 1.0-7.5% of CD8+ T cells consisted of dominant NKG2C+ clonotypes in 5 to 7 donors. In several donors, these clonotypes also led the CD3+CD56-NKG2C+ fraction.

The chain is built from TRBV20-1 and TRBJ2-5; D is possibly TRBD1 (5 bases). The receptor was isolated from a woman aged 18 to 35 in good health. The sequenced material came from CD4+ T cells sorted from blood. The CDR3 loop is CSARDRVGEETQYF. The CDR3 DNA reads TGCAGTGCTAGAGATCGAGTAGGGGAAGAGACCCAGTACTTC.